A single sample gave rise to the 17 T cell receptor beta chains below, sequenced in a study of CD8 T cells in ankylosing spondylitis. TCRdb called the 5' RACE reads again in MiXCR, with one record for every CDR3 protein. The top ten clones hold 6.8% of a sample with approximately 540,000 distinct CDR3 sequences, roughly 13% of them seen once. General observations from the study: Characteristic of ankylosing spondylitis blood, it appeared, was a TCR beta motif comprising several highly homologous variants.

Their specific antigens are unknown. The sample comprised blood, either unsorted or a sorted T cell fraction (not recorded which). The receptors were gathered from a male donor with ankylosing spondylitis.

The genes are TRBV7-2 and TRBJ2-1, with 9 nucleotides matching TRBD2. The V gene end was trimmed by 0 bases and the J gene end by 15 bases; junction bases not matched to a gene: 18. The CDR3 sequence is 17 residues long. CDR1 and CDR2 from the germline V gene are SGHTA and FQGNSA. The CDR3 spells CASSLAPPGQREAPGFF. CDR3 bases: TGTGCCAGCAGCTTAGCCCCCCCCGGGCAGCGGGAGGCACCGGGGTTCTTC.

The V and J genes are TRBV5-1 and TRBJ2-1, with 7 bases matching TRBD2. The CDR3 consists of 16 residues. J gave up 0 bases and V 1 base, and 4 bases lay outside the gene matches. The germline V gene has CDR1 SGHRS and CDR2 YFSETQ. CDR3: CASSLSGMSSYNEQFF. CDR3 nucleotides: TGCGCCAGCAGCTTGAGCGGGATGAGCTCCTACAATGAGCAGTTCTTC. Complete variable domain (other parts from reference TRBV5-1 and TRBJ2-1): KAGVTQTPRYLIKTRGQQVTLSCSPISGHRSVSWYQQTPGQGLQFLFEYFSETQRNKGNFPGRFSGRQFSNSRSEMNVSTLELGDSALYLCASSLSGMSSYNEQFFGPGTRLTVL.

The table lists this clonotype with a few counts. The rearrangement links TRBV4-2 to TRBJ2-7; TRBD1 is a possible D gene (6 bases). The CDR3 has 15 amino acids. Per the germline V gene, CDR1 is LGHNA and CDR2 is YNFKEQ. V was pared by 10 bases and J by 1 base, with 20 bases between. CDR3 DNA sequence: TGTGCCACCGCCCCAGGGGCGGCCCCTTCCTACGAGCAGTACTTC. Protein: CATAPGAAPSYEQYF.

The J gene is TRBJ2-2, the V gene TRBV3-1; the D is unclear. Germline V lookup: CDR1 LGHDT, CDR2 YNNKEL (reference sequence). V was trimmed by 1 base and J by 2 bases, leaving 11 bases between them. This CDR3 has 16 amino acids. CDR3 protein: CASSQGGFVNTGELFF. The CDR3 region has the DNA TGTGCCAGCAGCCAAGGCGGCTTCGTAAACACCGGGGAGCTGTTTTTT. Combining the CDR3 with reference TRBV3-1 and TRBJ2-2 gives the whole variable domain DTAVSQTPKYLVTQMGNDKSIKCEQNLGHDTMYWYKQDSKKFLKIMFSYNNKELIINETVPNRFSPKSPDKAHLNLHINSLELGDSAVYFCASSQGGFVNTGELFFGEGSRLTVL.

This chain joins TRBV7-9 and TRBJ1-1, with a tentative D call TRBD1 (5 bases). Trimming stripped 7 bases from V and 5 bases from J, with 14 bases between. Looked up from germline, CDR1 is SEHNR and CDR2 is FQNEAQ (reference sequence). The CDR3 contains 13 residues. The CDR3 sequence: CASTDIGGTEAFF. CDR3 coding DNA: TGTGCCAGCACCGATATCGGGGGGACTGAAGCTTTCTTT.

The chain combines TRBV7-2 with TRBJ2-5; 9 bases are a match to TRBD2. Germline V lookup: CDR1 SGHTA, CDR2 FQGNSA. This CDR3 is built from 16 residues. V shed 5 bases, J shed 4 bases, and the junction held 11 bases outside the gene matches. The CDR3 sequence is CASSPPTVLAGETQYF. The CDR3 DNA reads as TGTGCCAGCAGCCCCCCTACGGTACTAGCGGGAGAGACCCAGTACTTC.

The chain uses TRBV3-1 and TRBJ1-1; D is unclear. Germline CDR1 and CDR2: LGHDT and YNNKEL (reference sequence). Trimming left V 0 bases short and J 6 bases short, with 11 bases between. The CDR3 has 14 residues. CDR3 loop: CASSQDRGFAEAFF. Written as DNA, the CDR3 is TGTGCCAGCAGCCAAGATCGGGGTTTCGCTGAAGCTTTCTTT.

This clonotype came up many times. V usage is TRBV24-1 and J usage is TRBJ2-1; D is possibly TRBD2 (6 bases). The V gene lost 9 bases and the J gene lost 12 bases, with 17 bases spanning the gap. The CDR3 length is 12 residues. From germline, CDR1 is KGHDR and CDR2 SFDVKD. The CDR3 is CATRDGGSGQFF. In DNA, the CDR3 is TGTGCCACCCGGGACGGGGGATCAGGGCAGTTCTTC.

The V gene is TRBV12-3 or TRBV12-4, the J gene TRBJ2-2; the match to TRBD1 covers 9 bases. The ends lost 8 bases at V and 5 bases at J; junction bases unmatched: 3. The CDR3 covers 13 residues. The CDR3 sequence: CASRTGVTGELFF. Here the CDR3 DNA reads TGTGCCAGCCGGACAGGGGTGACCGGGGAGCTGTTTTTT.

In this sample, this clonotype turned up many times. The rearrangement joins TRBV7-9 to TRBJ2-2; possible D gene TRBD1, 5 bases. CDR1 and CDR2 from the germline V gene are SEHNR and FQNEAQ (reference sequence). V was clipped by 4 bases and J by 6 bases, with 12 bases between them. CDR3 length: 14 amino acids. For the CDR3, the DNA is TGTGCCAGCAGCTCCACAAGGGGCTCCGGGGAGCTGTTTTTT. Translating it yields CASSSTRGSGELFF. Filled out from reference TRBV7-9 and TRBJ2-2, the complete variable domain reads DTGVSQNPRHKITKRGQNVTFRCDPISEHNRLYWYRQTLGQGPEFLTYFQNEAQLEKSRLLSDRFSAERPKGSFSTLEIQRTEQGDSAMYLCASSSTRGSGELFFGEGSRLTVL.

The DNA for the CDR3 is TGTGCCAGCAGCAGGGGACTTTACTACGAGCAGTACGTC. It translates to CASSRGLYYEQYV. This rearrangement joins TRBV5-6 to TRBJ2-7, with D possibly TRBD2 on 6 matching bases. The germline V and J ends were trimmed by 4 bases and 3 bases, with 11 bases remaining between them. This CDR3 comprises 13 residues. From germline, CDR1 is SGHDT and CDR2 YYEEEE.

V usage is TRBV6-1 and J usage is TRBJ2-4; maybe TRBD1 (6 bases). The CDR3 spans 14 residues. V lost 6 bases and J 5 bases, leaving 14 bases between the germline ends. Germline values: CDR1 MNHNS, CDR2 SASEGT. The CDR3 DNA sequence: TGTGCCAGCAGACCCCTAGGGGGAGAAAACATTCAGTACTTC. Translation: CASRPLGGENIQYF.

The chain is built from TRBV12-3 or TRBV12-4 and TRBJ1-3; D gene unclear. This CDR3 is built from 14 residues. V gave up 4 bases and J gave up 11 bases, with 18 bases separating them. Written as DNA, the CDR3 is TGTGCCAGCAGTTACAGTCTCCCCGCGATCGCCATATATTTT. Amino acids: CASSYSLPAIAIYF.

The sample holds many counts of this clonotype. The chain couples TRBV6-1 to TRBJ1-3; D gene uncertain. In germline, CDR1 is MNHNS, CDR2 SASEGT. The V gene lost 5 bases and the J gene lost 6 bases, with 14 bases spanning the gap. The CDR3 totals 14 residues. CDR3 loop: CASSRTSAKNTIYF. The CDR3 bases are TGTGCCAGCAGTCGAACTTCAGCCAAAAACACCATATATTTT.

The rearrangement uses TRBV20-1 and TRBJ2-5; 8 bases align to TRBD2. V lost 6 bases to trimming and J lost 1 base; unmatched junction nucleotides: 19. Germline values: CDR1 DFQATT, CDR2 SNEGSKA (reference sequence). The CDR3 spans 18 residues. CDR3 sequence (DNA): TGCAGTGCAACCCTAGCGGGCTACTCCCAGTGGGTCCAAGAGACCCAGTACTTC. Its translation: CSATLAGYSQWVQETQYF.

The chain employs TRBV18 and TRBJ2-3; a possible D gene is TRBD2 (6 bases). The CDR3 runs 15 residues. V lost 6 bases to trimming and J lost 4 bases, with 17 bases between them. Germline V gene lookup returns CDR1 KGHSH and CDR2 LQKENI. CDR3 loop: CASSPTGGISDTQYF. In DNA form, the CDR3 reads TGTGCCAGCTCCCCCACCGGCGGGATATCAGATACGCAGTATTTT.

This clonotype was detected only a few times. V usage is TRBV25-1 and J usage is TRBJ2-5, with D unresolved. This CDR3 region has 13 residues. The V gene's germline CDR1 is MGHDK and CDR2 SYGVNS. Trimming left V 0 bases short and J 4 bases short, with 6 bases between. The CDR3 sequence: CASSEYTGETQYF. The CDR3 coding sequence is TGTGCCAGCAGTGAATATACGGGAGAGACCCAGTACTTC. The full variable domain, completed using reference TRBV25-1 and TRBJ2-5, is EADIYQTPRYLVIGTGKKITLECSQTMGHDKMYWYQQDPGMELHLIHYSYGVNSTEKGDLSSESTVSRIRTEHFPLTLESARPSHTSQYLCASSEYTGETQYFGPGTRLLVL.